Each of the 7 T cell receptor beta chains below was sequenced from the same sample in a study of blood T cell repertoires in COVID-19. Profiling relied on immunoSEQ multiplex PCR, and the TCRdb table lists in-frame clones only, not all of them. The sample consists of 300,000 to 450,000 clones, approximately 81% of them appearing once. Material: peripheral blood. The receptors here all came from a woman younger than 30 with acute or convalescent COVID-19.

The chain joins TRBV9 to TRBJ1-3; TRBD1 aligns across 7 bases. V lost 3 bases and J lost 3; bases outside the gene matches: 3. The CDR3 consists of 14 residues. The germline V gene has CDR1 SGDLS and CDR2 YYNGEE. As DNA, the CDR3 is TGTGCCAGCAGCGGCGACAGGGATGGAAACACCATATATTTT. Its translation is CASSGDRDGNTIYF.

This clone was seen only a few times. V is TRBV28 and J is TRBJ1-6; TRBD1 agrees at 8 bases. Germline V gives CDR1 MDHEN, CDR2 SYDVKM. Trimming at V came to 2 bases and at J to 1 base, leaving 10 bases not matched to a gene. This CDR3 is 19 amino acids long. In DNA, the CDR3 is TGTGCCAGCAGTTTAGGACCGGGACAGGTTAATTCCTATAATTCACCCCTCCACTTT. Amino acid sequence: CASSLGPGQVNSYNSPLHF. Full variable domain (missing parts from reference TRBV28 and TRBJ1-6): DVKVTQSSRYLVKRTGEKVFLECVQDMDHENMFWYRQDPGLGLRLIYFSYDVKMKEKGDIPEGYSVSREKKERFSLILESASTNQTSMYLCASSLGPGQVNSYNSPLHFGNGTRLTVT.

V gene TRBV2 combines with J gene TRBJ1-1, with 9 bases identical to TRBD1. The CDR3 length is 17 residues. Unmatched junction bases numbered 15, after V lost 2 bases and J lost 8 bases. Germline V gene sequence: CDR1 SNHLY, CDR2 FYNNEI. The CDR3 loop reads CASSEIPGTGNSGEAFF. In DNA, the CDR3 is TGTGCCAGCAGTGAAATACCCGGGACAGGGAATTCCGGCGAAGCTTTCTTT. The full variable domain, rest sourced from reference TRBV2 and TRBJ1-1, is EPEVTQTPSHQVTQMGQEVILRCVPISNHLYFYWYRQILGQKVEFLVSFYNNEISEKSEIFDDQFSVERPDGSNFTLKIRSTKLEDSAMYFCASSEIPGTGNSGEAFFGQGTRLTVV.

This chain joins TRBV18 and TRBJ2-3; possibly TRBD1 for D (6 bases). Per the germline V gene, CDR1 is KGHSH and CDR2 is LQKENI. Trimming removed 3 bases from V and 0 bases from J, with 10 bases in between. There are 15 residues in the CDR3. The CDR3 nucleotides are TGTGCCAGCTCACCGCGGCAGGGGAGCACAGATACGCAGTATTTT. It is translated as CASSPRQGSTDTQYF.

V usage is TRBV2 and J usage is TRBJ2-2; 7 bases map to TRBD1. This CDR3 region has 15 residues. CDR1 is SNHLY and CDR2 is FYNNEI in the germline V gene. V gave up 7 bases and J gave up 2 bases; unmatched junction bases: 7. The CDR3 protein is CASKMGQLNTGELFF. In DNA form, the CDR3 reads TGTGCCAGCAAAATGGGACAGCTTAACACCGGGGAGCTGTTTTTT. Combining the CDR3 with reference TRBV2 and TRBJ2-2 gives the whole variable domain EPEVTQTPSHQVTQMGQEVILRCVPISNHLYFYWYRQILGQKVEFLVSFYNNEISEKSEIFDDQFSVERPDGSNFTLKIRSTKLEDSAMYFCASKMGQLNTGELFFGEGSRLTVL.

The V gene is TRBV10-1, the J gene TRBJ2-5; 9 bases match TRBD1. V shed 10 bases and J 3 bases; nucleotides not matched to a gene: 6. The CDR3 length is 13 residues. The V gene's germline CDR1 is WNHNN and CDR2 SYGVQD (reference sequence). CDR3 protein: CAIPGQGKETQYF. DNA of the CDR3: TGCGCCATTCCGGGACAGGGCAAAGAGACCCAGTACTTC.

The chain is built from TRBV4-1 and TRBJ2-3, with 9 bases fitting TRBD2. V gave up 1 base and J gave up 3 bases; unmatched junction bases: 5. CDR3 length equals 16 residues. Germline values: CDR1 MGHRA, CDR2 YSYEKL. The CDR3 loop reads CASSQGYSGGTDTQYF. The CDR3 nucleotides read TGCGCCAGCAGCCAAGGCTATAGCGGGGGAACAGATACGCAGTATTTT.